This TCR beta chain came from a study of identical twins. Points from the study as a whole: Analyses of zero insertions could be partly confounded by invariant MAIT and iNKT cells. Out-of-frame beta sequences exhibited a weaker degree of excess twin sharing. Twins shared out-of-frame alpha sequences with excess low generation probability. Insertions were reduced in abundant cord blood beta clonotypes but not in memory repertoires.

TCRdb redid the calling of the 5' RACE reads with MiXCR, one entry per CDR3 protein. The data contain about 240,000 distinct CDR3 sequences, approximately 10% of them singletons. Many counts were recorded for this clonotype. Its antigen is unknown. The V end was cut by 4 bases, the J end by 8 bases, with 18 bases between. The germline CDR1 and CDR2 sequences are SGHRS and YFSETQ. The CDR3 totals 15 residues. V is TRBV5-1 and J is TRBJ1-4; D may be TRBD1 (6 bases). This TCR was recovered from a man aged 50-59 years in good health. The sample was memory T cells sorted from blood. CDR3 nucleotide sequence: TGCGCCAGCAGCAGCACAGGGCAGGGTGGAGAAAAACTGTTTTTT. Translated, it gives CASSSTGQGGEKLFF.